The 29 T cell receptor beta chains presented below share a single source sample, sequenced in a study of regulatory and conventional T cells in RAG deficiency. Sequencing used immunoSEQ multiplex PCR; TCRdb keeps in-frame clones, though not all of them. This table holds roughly 28,000 clones, 80% to 95% found once. Regulatory T cells were sorted from blood as CD4+ CD25-high CD127-low cells. These records were also assigned to another study, of regulatory T cells. Per that paper: The PCR used 52 TRBV and 13 TRBJ primers.

The sample comprised Tregs sorted from blood. The source of these receptors is a human donor in good health.

This rearrangement joins TRBV5-6 to TRBJ2-3; D call uncertain. Trimming pared 2 bases from V and 3 bases from J, leaving 4 bases between. The CDR3 consists of 12 residues. CDR1 SGHDT and CDR2 YYEEEE come from the germline V gene. CDR3 DNA sequence: TGTGCCAGCAGCTTCCGGACAGATACGCAGTATTTT. This gives the protein CASSFRTDTQYF.

This sequence joins TRBV7-9 and TRBJ2-1; a weak D match, TRBD1 (6 bases). Germline CDR1 SEHNR, CDR2 FQNEAQ (reference sequence). Trimming took off 0 bases at V and 12 bases at J, with 6 bases between the two ends. The CDR3 runs 11 residues. The CDR3 sequence is CASSLARGQFF. The CDR3 DNA follows: TGTGCCAGCAGCTTAGCCAGGGGGCAGTTCTTC. Full variable domain (outside the CDR3, taken from reference TRBV7-9 and TRBJ2-1): DTGVSQNPRHKITKRGQNVTFRCDPISEHNRLYWYRQTLGQGPEFLTYFQNEAQLEKSRLLSDRFSAERPKGSFSTLEIQRTEQGDSAMYLCASSLARGQFFGPGTRLTVL.

V usage is TRBV5-4 and J usage is TRBJ2-6; tentatively, D is TRBD2 (6 bases). Trimming removed 0 bases from V and 0 bases from J, with 13 bases in between. CDR1 is SGHNT, CDR2 YYREEE, per germline (reference sequence). The length of the CDR3 is 18 residues. The CDR3 DNA is TGTGCCAGCAGCTTGGTTCGGGACTCTGACTCTGGGGCCAACGTCCTGACTTTC. Its translation: CASSLVRDSDSGANVLTF.

The V gene is TRBV6-5, the J gene TRBJ1-2; maybe TRBD1 (5 bases). The CDR3 loop spans 15 amino acids. The V end was cut by 6 bases, the J end by 1 base, with 15 bases between. The V gene's germline CDR1 is MNHEY and CDR2 SVGAGI. Here the CDR3 reads CASRPTVLINYGYTF. For the CDR3, the DNA is TGTGCCAGCAGACCGACAGTCCTAATTAACTATGGCTACACCTTC.

The chain employs TRBV6-1 and TRBJ2-1, with TRBD2 matching over 8 bases. The junction had 9 bases not matched to a gene; V was cut back by 5 bases and J by 6 bases. Germline-derived CDR1 and CDR2 are MNHNS and SASEGT. CDR3 length: 15 residues. For the CDR3, the DNA is TGTGCCAGCAGTTTCGGGGGGGCCTCGGTCAATGAGCAGTTCTTC. The encoded protein is CASSFGGASVNEQFF.

V usage is TRBV5-1 and J usage is TRBJ2-5, with a tentative D call TRBD2 (6 bases). This CDR3 has 14 amino acids. Germline V gene data show CDR1 as SGHRS and CDR2 as YFSETQ. The V end lost 1 base, the J end lost 2 bases, and 9 bases lay between the germline ends. The CDR3 region has the DNA TGCGCCAGCAGCTTGTGGACTACTCAAGAGACCCAGTACTTC. Its translation: CASSLWTTQETQYF.

In regard to this clone: One junction end does not reproduce the germline sequence, and a read error may be involved. The chain carries TRBV5-4 and TRBJ1-1; tentatively, D is TRBD1 (5 bases). The germline gives CDR1 SGHNT, CDR2 YYREEE (reference sequence). The CDR3 is made up of 14 amino acids. CDR3 coding DNA: TGTGCCAGCAGGTTGGGACGTGTGAACACTGAAGCTTTCTTT. This encodes CASRLGRVNTEAFF.

The chain couples TRBV9 to TRBJ2-5; TRBD1 is a possible D gene (6 bases). V was pared by 0 bases and J by 5 bases, with 11 bases between. The CDR3 has 14 amino acids. The V gene's germline CDR1 is SGDLS and CDR2 YYNGEE. The DNA for the CDR3 is TGTGCCAGCAGCGTAGGCCCAGGGGTGGAGACCCAGTACTTC. It translates to CASSVGPGVETQYF.

This clone was found once. J is TRBJ1-2 and V is TRBV4-2; possibly TRBD1 for D (5 bases). CDR3 length: 14 amino acids. V gave up 1 base and J gave up 8 bases, with 14 bases separating them. Germline CDR1 LGHNA, CDR2 YNFKEQ. CDR3 amino acids: CASSQAGLTFGYTF. The CDR3 DNA reads TGTGCCAGCAGCCAAGCGGGACTCACTTTCGGCTACACCTTC.

This clone was detected a few times. The rearrangement links TRBV4-2 to TRBJ2-7, with D tentatively TRBD1 (6 bases). This CDR3 has 15 amino acids. From germline, CDR1 is LGHNA and CDR2 YNFKEQ. Trimming removed 4 bases at V and 1 base at J, with 14 bases between. The CDR3 spells CASSRETGSSYEQYF. Here the CDR3 DNA reads TGTGCCAGCAGCCGGGAGACAGGTTCTTCCTACGAGCAGTACTTC.

This chain uses TRBV23-1 with TRBJ1-1; no clear D. TRBV23-1 is classed as an ORF, of uncertain function. The CDR3 extends over 14 amino acids. Trimming stripped 7 bases from V and 4 bases from J, with 16 bases between. The CDR3 DNA sequence: TGCGCCAGCAAGCTCAAGGCAGTCCGCACTGAAGCTTTCTTT. This translates into CASKLKAVRTEAFF.

The chain joins TRBV6-4 to TRBJ2-1; D is undetermined. The CDR3 is made up of 15 amino acids. From germline, CDR1 is MRHNA and CDR2 SNTAGT. V was shortened by 6 bases and J by 6 bases, with 18 bases between the two germline ends. CDR3 amino acids: CASSPGLSTSNEQFF. The CDR3, as DNA: TGTGCCAGCAGCCCGGGCCTCTCAACATCCAATGAGCAGTTCTTC.

This chain links TRBV6-5 with TRBJ1-6; D unclear. Germline-derived CDR1 and CDR2 are MNHEY and SVGAGI. The CDR3 is made up of 13 amino acids. Between the trimmed V and J ends, which lost 0 bases and 7 bases, there was a span of 4 bases. In DNA form, the CDR3 reads TGTGCCAGCAGTTACTCCCGGAATTCACCCCTCCACTTT. Its translation: CASSYSRNSPLHF.

The V gene is TRBV18, the J gene TRBJ2-1; 8 positions match TRBD2. The ends lost 3 bases at V and 7 bases at J; junction bases unmatched: 8. CDR3 size: 15 residues. Germline CDR1 and CDR2: KGHSH and LQKENI. CDR3 nucleotides: TGTGCCAGCTCACCCGCGGGGGGCGTTGGGAATGAGCAGTTCTTC. Translation: CASSPAGGVGNEQFF.

The V and J genes are TRBV10-3 and TRBJ2-1; D may match TRBD1 or TRBD2 (6 bases each). Trimming stripped 0 bases from V and 8 bases from J, with 8 bases between. Germline CDR1 and CDR2: ENHRY and SYGVKD. The CDR3 spans 13 residues. CDR3 in amino acids: CAISESGGHEQFF. DNA of the CDR3: TGTGCCATCAGTGAGTCTGGGGGGCATGAGCAGTTCTTC.

This clone was found once. V and J are TRBV7-9 and TRBJ1-2; no clear D gene. Germline CDR1 reads SEHNR; CDR2 reads FQNEAQ (reference sequence). Between the trimmed V and J ends, which lost 3 bases and 4 bases, there was a span of 12 bases. The CDR3 has 14 residues. Here the CDR3 reads CASSLPRIIYGYTF. The CDR3, as DNA: TGTGCCAGCAGCTTGCCCCGGATCATCTATGGCTACACCTTC.

This chain connects TRBV4-1 to TRBJ1-2; D unclear. The CDR3 has 14 amino acids. Germline V CDR1 and CDR2: MGHRA, YSYEKL. V gave up 3 bases and J gave up 8 bases, with 16 bases separating them. CDR3 DNA: TGCGCCAGCAGCCAGCCAAAGGATCGTGACGGCTACACCTTC. Its translation: CASSQPKDRDGYTF.

V usage is TRBV12-5 and J usage is TRBJ2-5; D ambiguous. The CDR3 is 13 amino acids. Trimming stripped 3 bases from V and 5 bases from J, with 10 bases between. Germline V lookup: CDR1 LGHNT, CDR2 FRNRAP. The CDR3 DNA follows: TGTGCTAGTGGTTTAGACGCGTGGGAGACCCAGTACTTC. Its protein product is CASGLDAWETQYF.

The V call is TRBV14, the J call TRBJ1-2; 7 bases line up with TRBD1. The CDR3 is 14 amino acids. V dropped 5 bases and J dropped 6; count of bases not matched to a gene: 9. The V gene's germline CDR1 is SGHDN and CDR2 FVKESK. CDR3 in amino acids: CASSNRDRVDGYTF. Here the CDR3 DNA reads TGTGCCAGCAGCAACCGGGACAGAGTCGATGGCTACACCTTC.

The chain has TRBV11-2 and TRBJ1-6; 7 nucleotides agree with TRBD1. The J segment lost 2 bases and the V segment lost 5 bases, leaving 9 bases of the junction unmatched. CDR1 and CDR2 from the germline V gene are SGHAT and FQNNGV. CDR3 length: 17 amino acids. CDR3 sequence: CASSIRDSGPYNSPLHF. Here the CDR3 DNA reads TGTGCCAGCAGCATCCGGGACAGCGGCCCCTATAATTCACCCCTCCACTTT.

The genes are TRBV5-4 and TRBJ1-2; D remains ambiguous. The CDR3 is 13 residues long. V was trimmed by 2 bases and J by 5 bases, leaving 10 bases between them. Germline V gene lookup returns CDR1 SGHNT and CDR2 YYREEE (reference sequence). CDR3 residues: CASSLGLSYGYTF. In nucleotides, the CDR3 is TGTGCCAGCAGCTTAGGATTATCGTATGGCTACACCTTC.

The chain is built from TRBV7-9 and TRBJ1-2; D remains unclear. The CDR3 is made up of 13 amino acids. In germline, CDR1 is SEHNR, CDR2 FQNEAQ (reference sequence). V shed 5 bases and J shed 5 bases, with 12 bases lying between them. For the CDR3, the DNA is TGTGCCAGCAGCCCCATTAGGAAGTATGGCTACACCTTC. This translates into CASSPIRKYGYTF.

This clone appeared a single time. The V and J genes are TRBV6-5 and TRBJ2-7; no reliable D call. The CDR3 is 14 amino acids. CDR1 and CDR2 (germline): MNHEY, SVGAGI. The V end was cut by 0 bases, the J end by 5 bases, with 11 bases between. In DNA, the CDR3 is TGTGCCAGCAGTTACTCCCCGTGGGTGAACGAGCAGTACTTC. Translated, it gives CASSYSPWVNEQYF.

V usage is TRBV7-2 and J usage is TRBJ1-5; D possibly corresponds to TRBD1 (6 bases). Deletions cut 5 bases from V and 4 bases from J, with 18 bases between. The V gene's germline CDR1 is SGHTA and CDR2 FQGNSA. This CDR3 spans 16 amino acids. The CDR3 loop is CASSPAGGFGNQPQHF. The CDR3 nucleotides are TGTGCCAGCAGCCCCGCGGGGGGCTTTGGAAATCAGCCCCAGCATTTT.

This chain connects TRBV20-1 to TRBJ2-5, with D unresolved. V was cut by 4 bases and J by 4 bases, with 7 bases left in between. The CDR3 has 11 amino acids. CDR1 is DFQATT, CDR2 SNEGSKA, per germline (reference sequence). CDR3 DNA: TGCAGTGCTAAAAATGTAGAGACCCAGTACTTC. This codes for CSAKNVETQYF.

This clone has just a few counts. V usage is TRBV27 and J usage is TRBJ1-6; tentatively, D is TRBD1 (6 bases). The CDR3 runs 18 residues. Deletions cut 5 bases from V and 6 bases from J, with 23 bases between. The germline CDR1 and CDR2 sequences are MNHEY and SMNVEV (reference sequence). The CDR3 nucleotides are TGTGCCAGCAGTCCGTATTATCTGGGGGCCAGGGGTAATTCACCCCTCCACTTT. This codes for CASSPYYLGARGNSPLHF.

The V call is TRBV6-1, the J call TRBJ1-1; 7 bases line up with TRBD1. The ends lost 6 bases at V and 11 bases at J; junction bases unmatched: 9. The CDR3 has 12 amino acids. Germline CDR1 MNHNS, CDR2 SASEGT. The CDR3 protein is CASRGDRVGAFF. Here the CDR3 DNA reads TGTGCCAGCAGGGGAGACAGGGTTGGCGCTTTCTTT.

V and J are TRBV7-2 and TRBJ1-2; D is unresolved. The CDR3 has 15 amino acids. Germline CDR1 SGHTA, CDR2 FQGNSA. V dropped 4 bases and J dropped 4 bases, with 16 bases sitting between them. The DNA of the CDR3 is TGTGCCAGCAGCTCATCCGGACGGATGATCTATGGCTACACCTTC. Translating gives CASSSSGRMIYGYTF.

V gene TRBV7-9 combines with J gene TRBJ2-6; D unclear. Trimming took off 1 base at V and 0 bases at J, with 10 bases between the two ends. CDR1 is SEHNR and CDR2 is FQNEAQ in the germline V gene (reference sequence). This CDR3 has 17 amino acids. CDR3 bases: TGTGCCAGCAGCTTAGGGGTCAGTCTCTCTGGGGCCAACGTCCTGACTTTC. Translated: CASSLGVSLSGANVLTF.